This TCR beta chain emerged from a study of T cells expressing NK-cell markers. Study-wide context: Sorted CD3+CD56+NKG2C+, CD3+CD56+NKG2C- and CD3+CD56-NKG2C+ T cells supplied TCR beta repertoires.

In the case of this clonotype: Its antigen remains unknown.

Findings and caveats of the study: Of CD8+ T cells, roughly 1.0-7.0% belonged to dominant NKG2C+ clonotypes in 5 to 7 donors.

TCRdb re-analyzed the 5' RACE reads; it lists each CDR3 protein once, without DNA. In all, the sample yields 350,000 to 450,000 distinct CDR3 sequences. The CDR3 contains 14 residues. The receptor's source is a man aged 18-75 years in good health. Sequences were obtained from blood T cells: a sorted CD56 or NKG2C T cell subset, CD4+ or CD8+ T cells, or bulk PBMC T cells (not recorded which). The chain joins TRBV12-3 or TRBV12-4 to TRBJ2-7; TCRdb reports TRBD1, a call that lacks DNA to check it against. The CDR3 is CASRRQGDSYEQYF.